Reported below is one T cell receptor (beta chain). Its antigen is still unknown. Per-base quality was not reported, and no clone a single base away is much larger than it. The sample is drawn from a study of blood T cell repertoires in COVID-19 (TCRdb year 2020). In the study overall: Collaborator samples came from the United States, Italy and Spain and covered acute and convalescent phases of COVID-19. Where available, HLA class I and class II types were obtained from metadata supplied by the sample provider rather than from assay-based typing. The repertoires were released in a freely available public database meant as a resource for research on the immune response to SARS-CoV-2. A de-identified subject ID, COVID-19 status, age in years and sex were almost always included in the sample metadata. Samples were obtained from the ongoing ImmuneRACE study (first 160 participants) and from some 1,200 subjects provided by 6 global collaborators. The prospective study material was composed of cDNA or gDNA derived from T cells, B-cell-depleted T cells, or PBMCs. The dataset comprised deeply sampled blood TCRbeta repertoires from subjects exposed to, actively infected with, or recovered from COVID-19.

The collaborating institutions used their own protocols to collect whole blood in K2EDTA tubes. For TCRbeta analysis, collaborators shipped samples in one of three forms: frozen whole blood, isolated PBMCs, or DNA extracted from either of those sample types. From the cysteine up to the phenylalanine, the CDR3 has a length of 15 residues. Only the CDR3 part of the read is kept: 45 bases, read in frame from the first base. Sequences SGDLS (CDR1) and YYNGEE (CDR2) are obtained from the germline V gene. After removal of 3 bases from V and 6 bases from J, the junction retains 2 bases not matched to a gene. General conclusions and limits of the study: How much clinical and demographic metadata was included differed by source and by participant, and the metadata was provided uncurated.

TCRbeta CDR3 regions were amplified from genomic DNA using the immunoSEQ Assay, a bias-controlled multiplex PCR. In the authors' own workflow: The number of nucleated cells in each sample was estimated from the amplification of reference gene primers within the assay. To quantify the absolute abundance of each unique TCRbeta CDR3 rearrangement, sequence reads were collapsed and filtered. For each sample, productive Simpson clonality was calculated as the square root of Simpson's diversity index across productive rearrangements. TCRdb limited this immuneACCESS table to in-frame rearrangements with V and J called. A share of clones is missing; checked studies link under half to unresolved V genes, and the rest is unexplained. D and trimming were read from the DNA, whereas the V and J calls and clone size are those reported in that table. The sample table records just over 150,000 clones; 80% to 90% of these occur just once. The ten largest clonotypes hold 15% of the sample.

This TCR derives from a woman aged 40 to 50 with acute or convalescent COVID-19. The sequence links TRBV9 to TRBJ2-4, with 14 junctional bases fitting TRBD2. Sequenced material: peripheral blood. This receptor has the CDR3 CASSAGLAGGNIQYF. The nucleotide sequence reads TGTGCCAGCAGCGCTGGACTAGCGGGGGGAAACATTCAGTACTTC.